These 29 T cell receptor beta chains were sequenced from one sample in a study of blood T cell repertoires in COVID-19. Generated by immunoSEQ multiplex PCR, the TCRdb table keeps only in-frame clones and is missing some. The table shows approximately 300,000 clones, with nearly 90% occurring only once. The sequenced sample was PBMCs or T cells enriched from blood (not recorded which). The receptors shown here come from a woman aged 25 to 45 who had recovered from COVID-19.

This chain links TRBV30 with TRBJ1-4; D ambiguous. CDR3 length equals 15 residues. CDR1 and CDR2 (germline): GTSNPN, SVGIG (reference sequence). V gave up 3 bases and J gave up 8 bases, with 19 bases separating them. Here the CDR3 reads CAWSSMAAVGEKLFF. DNA of the CDR3: TGTGCCTGGAGCAGTATGGCTGCTGTCGGGGAAAAACTGTTTTTT. Complete variable domain (other parts from reference TRBV30 and TRBJ1-4): SQTIHQWPATLVQPVGSPLSLECTVEGTSNPNLYWYRQAAGRGLQLLFYSVGIGQISSEVPQNLSASRPQDRQFILSSKKLLLSDSGFYLCAWSSMAAVGEKLFFGSGTQLSVL.

This chain uses TRBV5-1 with TRBJ2-5, with TRBD2 matching over 7 bases. V lost 4 bases to trimming and J lost 1 base; unmatched junction nucleotides: 4. Germline V lookup: CDR1 SGHRS, CDR2 YFSETQ. This CDR3 contains 14 residues. CDR3 region: CASSPGGSQETQYF. The CDR3 DNA is TGCGCCAGCAGCCCCGGGGGGTCCCAAGAGACCCAGTACTTC.

This clone was seen once. The chain carries TRBV19 and TRBJ1-5; 10 nucleotides agree with TRBD1. Per the germline V gene, CDR1 is LNHDA and CDR2 is SQIVND (reference sequence). CDR3 length: 15 residues. J lost 4 bases, V lost 7 bases, and 7 bases had no gene match. The CDR3 sequence is CASNFRTGGNQPQHF. The DNA for the CDR3 is TGTGCCAGTAACTTCCGGACAGGGGGTAATCAGCCCCAGCATTTT.

The CDR3 DNA is TGTGCCAGCAGCTCCACAGGGAAGGCAGACACCATATATTTT. It yields the protein CASSSTGKADTIYF. The chain is built from TRBV5-6 and TRBJ1-3, with D perhaps TRBD1 (6 bases). V was pared by 3 bases and J by 8 bases, with 15 bases between. The CDR3 has 14 amino acids. Germline CDR1 reads SGHDT; CDR2 reads YYEEEE.

The J gene is TRBJ1-1, the V gene TRBV4-2; a possible D gene is TRBD1 (5 bases). In germline, CDR1 is LGHNA, CDR2 YNFKEQ. The CDR3 has 13 amino acids. The ends were cut back, 6 bases at V and 4 bases at J, with 12 bases in the middle. The CDR3 reads CASSRGGSTEAFF. The DNA of the CDR3 is TGTGCCAGCAGTCGGGGGGGAAGCACTGAAGCTTTCTTT.

V usage is TRBV2 and J usage is TRBJ1-2; D ambiguous. This CDR3 spans 14 amino acids. Deletions cut 7 bases from V and 0 bases from J, with 12 bases between. Germline V gives CDR1 SNHLY, CDR2 FYNNEI. The CDR3 is CASTLGESNYGYTF. As DNA, the CDR3 is TGTGCCAGCACCCTTGGGGAGTCTAACTATGGCTACACCTTC.

V and J are TRBV19 and TRBJ1-1; TRBD1 agrees at 7 bases. The germline gives CDR1 LNHDA, CDR2 SQIVND (reference sequence). The V and J ends lost 5 bases and 1 base, in that order; junction bases with no gene match: 7. The CDR3 consists of 15 residues. The CDR3 protein is CASSPLWTGNTEAFF. As DNA, the CDR3 is TGTGCCAGTAGTCCGCTCTGGACAGGGAACACTGAAGCTTTCTTT.

The chain has TRBV27 and TRBJ2-3; D gene ambiguous. The V gene lost 2 bases and the J gene lost 3 bases, with 12 bases spanning the gap. Germline values: CDR1 MNHEY, CDR2 SMNVEV (reference sequence). The CDR3 sequence is 15 residues long. The CDR3 here is CASSLQALTTDTQYF. The CDR3 nucleotides are TGTGCCAGCAGTTTACAGGCGCTGACGACAGATACGCAGTATTTT.

This clone has just a few counts. V is TRBV19 and J is TRBJ1-5; 7 nucleotides agree with TRBD1. CDR3 length: 14 amino acids. Germline loops: CDR1 LNHDA, CDR2 SQIVND (reference sequence). V lost 6 bases and J lost 3; bases outside the gene matches: 5. The CDR3, as DNA: TGTGCCAGTAGCTCGGGACAGTACAATCAGCCCCAGCATTTT. This translates into CASSSGQYNQPQHF.

The chain employs TRBV29-1 and TRBJ1-1; D is unclear. The CDR3 spans 11 residues. Trimming shortened V by 6 bases and J by 5 bases, and 10 bases separated the two germline ends. Per germline, CDR1 SQVTM and CDR2 ANQGSEA. CDR3 DNA sequence: TGCAGCGTAGCGGGTAGTACTGAAGCTTTCTTT. Amino acids: CSVAGSTEAFF.

The CDR3 DNA follows: TGTGCCAGCGACGGGTTTCCGGGGACTGAAGCTTTCTTT. This gives the protein CASDGFPGTEAFF. The V and J genes are TRBV2 and TRBJ1-1; D is undetermined. Germline CDR1 reads SNHLY; CDR2 reads FYNNEI. V gave up 8 bases and J gave up 5 bases, with 15 bases separating them. The CDR3 has 13 residues.

The chain has TRBV30 and TRBJ1-1; tentatively, D is TRBD1 (6 bases). CDR1 is GTSNPN, CDR2 SVGIG, per germline (reference sequence). Trimming removed 0 bases from V and 1 base from J, with 9 bases in between. The CDR3 is 14 amino acids. Here the CDR3 DNA reads TGTGCCTGGAGTGTACCAGGGGCGAACACTGAAGCTTTCTTT. This sequence encodes CAWSVPGANTEAFF.

V is TRBV13 and J is TRBJ1-3; a possible D gene is TRBD1 (5 bases). The V end lost 4 bases, the J end lost 0 bases, and 13 bases lay between the germline ends. Germline CDR1 and CDR2: PRHDT and FYEKMQ (reference sequence). The CDR3 spans 16 residues. CDR3: CASSWDLGDSGNTIYF. CDR3 in DNA: TGTGCCAGCAGCTGGGACTTGGGAGACTCTGGAAACACCATATATTTT.

The genes are TRBV27 and TRBJ1-4; possible D gene TRBD1, 5 bases. V dropped 8 bases and J dropped 5 bases, with 18 bases sitting between them. The length of the CDR3 is 15 residues. The germline gives CDR1 MNHEY, CDR2 SMNVEV (reference sequence). The CDR3 loop reads CASRPGGVGNEKLFF. The CDR3 coding sequence is TGTGCCAGCCGCCCCGGGGGGGTCGGCAATGAAAAACTGTTTTTT.

A remark on this clone: One end of the junction varies from germline; a read error may be responsible. The gene calls are TRBV30 and TRBJ1-2; TRBD1 aligns across 7 bases. The CDR3 extends over 11 amino acids. CDR1 and CDR2 (germline): GTSNPN, SVGIG (reference sequence). The CDR3 DNA reads as TGTGCCTGGAGCCTGGGACAGCTTTCATACTTC. It encodes CAWSLGQLSYF.

The chain combines TRBV3-1 (or the pseudogene TRBV3-2) with TRBJ2-1; the match to TRBD1 covers 7 bases. The CDR3 sequence is 15 residues long. The germline V gene encodes CDR1 LGHDT and CDR2 YNNKEL (reference sequence). The J segment lost 13 bases and the V segment lost 0 bases, leaving 12 bases of the junction unmatched. CDR3 bases: TGTGCCAGCAGCCAAGACCACAACAGAGACAGGGTTCAGTTCTTC. Encoded protein: CASSQDHNRDRVQFF.

The CDR3 loop is CASSLGLAGGNTDTQYF. The CDR3 nucleotides are TGTGCCAGCAGCTTAGGACTAGCGGGGGGGAACACAGATACGCAGTATTTT. The chain recombines TRBV7-2 with TRBJ2-3; 14 bases agree with TRBD2. The CDR3 spans 17 residues. The V gene's germline CDR1 is SGHTA and CDR2 FQGNSA. V was pared by 1 base and J by 2 bases, with 2 bases of the junction left unmatched.

This clone was seen just once. The J gene is TRBJ2-3, the V gene TRBV3-1 (or the pseudogene TRBV3-2); possibly TRBD1 for D (5 bases). The CDR3 has 16 amino acids. Trimming cost V 0 bases and J 1 base, with 11 bases left between them. Germline V gene lookup returns CDR1 LGHDT and CDR2 YNNKEL (reference sequence). The CDR3 protein is CASSQDQTVGTDTQYF. Written as DNA, the CDR3 is TGTGCCAGCAGCCAAGATCAGACAGTGGGCACAGATACGCAGTATTTT.

J is TRBJ2-7 and V is TRBV12-3 or TRBV12-4; 7 bases align to TRBD1. CDR3 length equals 13 residues. The V segment lost 5 bases and the J segment 4 bases; nucleotides outside the gene matches: 5. The CDR3 DNA is TGTGCCAGCAGTCGACAGGGCCCTTACGAGCAGTACTTC. This codes for CASSRQGPYEQYF.

This chain's CDR3 is CASSSTGGAKTQYF. The CDR3 region has the DNA TGTGCCAGTAGTAGTACCGGGGGGGCCAAGACCCAGTACTTC. The rearrangement uses TRBV19 and TRBJ2-5; 8 positions match TRBD2. J lost 6 bases, V lost 4 bases, and 7 bases had no gene match. The CDR3 is 14 amino acids. Germline V gene data show CDR1 as LNHDA and CDR2 as SQIVND (reference sequence).

CDR3 amino acids: CASSYSAGPYGYTF. The DNA for the CDR3 is TGTGCCAGCAGTTATTCGGCGGGCCCCTATGGCTACACCTTC. The V gene is TRBV6-6, the J gene TRBJ1-2; the D is unclear. CDR1 is MNHNY and CDR2 is SVGAGI in the germline V gene (reference sequence). The germline V and J ends were trimmed by 3 bases and 4 bases, with 12 bases remaining between them. This CDR3 is built from 14 residues.

The rearrangement joins TRBV7-2 to TRBJ2-5; D possibly corresponds to TRBD2 (6 bases). CDR1 SGHTA and CDR2 FQGNSA come from the germline V gene. Trimming took 5 bases from V and 7 from J, leaving 20 bases between them. The CDR3 covers 15 residues. The CDR3 protein is CASSALLGTRGTQYF. CDR3 nucleotide sequence: TGTGCCAGCAGCGCGTTACTCGGGACTCGCGGGACCCAGTACTTC.

This chain links TRBV7-9 with TRBJ1-1, with TRBD1 as a possible D gene (6 bases). The CDR3 is 17 amino acids. Germline V gene lookup returns CDR1 SEHNR and CDR2 FQNEAQ (reference sequence). V dropped 5 bases and J dropped 2 bases, with 21 bases sitting between them. The CDR3 region has the DNA TGTGCCAGCAGCCCGATCCTACAGGGATACGGAAACACTGAAGCTTTCTTT. It codes for CASSPILQGYGNTEAFF.

The chain uses TRBV3-1 (or the pseudogene TRBV3-2) and TRBJ2-2; D is ambiguous. Germline V gives CDR1 LGHDT, CDR2 YNNKEL (reference sequence). The V end was cut by 3 bases, the J end by 5 bases, with 7 bases between. The CDR3 consists of 13 residues. CDR3 coding DNA: TGTGCCAGCAGCCAGCCTGAGACCGGGGAGCTGTTTTTT. Protein product: CASSQPETGELFF.

The V gene is TRBV7-8, the J gene TRBJ2-2; 8 bases fit TRBD1. The CDR3 contains 13 residues. CDR1 is SGHVS and CDR2 is FQNEAQ in the germline V gene. J lost 5 bases, V lost 5 bases, and 1 base had no gene match. CDR3 sequence reads: CASSRTGTGELFF. DNA for the CDR3: TGTGCCAGCAGCCGGACAGGGACCGGGGAGCTGTTTTTT.

V gene TRBV11-2 combines with J gene TRBJ2-7, with TRBD1 matching 7 bases. V shed 5 bases, J shed 6 bases, and the junction held 13 bases outside the gene matches. Per germline, CDR1 SGHAT and CDR2 FQNNGV. The CDR3 is 15 residues long. The CDR3 nucleotides are TGTGCCAGCAGCCGTTTCCGACAGGGTAACGCCGAGCAGTACTTC. Translated: CASSRFRQGNAEQYF.

This clone appeared a single time. The chain couples TRBV7-9 to TRBJ1-2, with 7 nucleotides matching TRBD1. The CDR3 contains 17 residues. V gave up 5 bases and J gave up 3 bases; unmatched junction bases: 15. Germline loops: CDR1 SEHNR, CDR2 FQNEAQ (reference sequence). The CDR3 loop is CASSTRQGSPDDYGYTF. In DNA form, the CDR3 reads TGTGCCAGCAGCACACGACAGGGATCGCCCGATGACTATGGCTACACCTTC.

This clone has a single count. This chain links TRBV9 with TRBJ2-3; TRBD2 agrees at 10 bases. Germline V CDR1 and CDR2: SGDLS, YYNGEE. The CDR3 is made up of 16 amino acids. The J segment lost 3 bases and the V segment lost 0 bases, leaving 4 bases of the junction unmatched. The CDR3 is CASSVDPSGGTDTQYF. The DNA of the CDR3 is TGTGCCAGCAGCGTAGATCCTAGCGGGGGAACAGATACGCAGTATTTT.

In its sample, this clone was seen a few times. This chain joins TRBV5-6 and TRBJ1-2; TRBD1 agrees at 8 bases. V lost 2 bases to trimming and J lost 8 bases; unmatched junction nucleotides: 8. CDR3 length equals 14 residues. Per the germline V gene, CDR1 is SGHDT and CDR2 is YYEEEE. Here the CDR3 DNA reads TGTGCCAGCAGCTTCCCAGGGGGCGAGGGGGGCTACACCTTC. Translating gives CASSFPGGEGGYTF.